The clone carrying this T cell receptor beta chain has ten or more counts. The antigen is undetermined. This specimen comes from a study of T cells in Graves' hyperthyroidism and ophthalmopathy. Study outcomes and limitations: Among clonotypes expanded in thyroid above 0.001, most were also found in blood. In simple terms, a model built on 13 V-J features told ophthalmopathy apart from stable hyperthyroidism.

The source material, RNA transcripts, was used to amplify TCR beta CDR3 regions. A set of HTBI primers served as the primers for a first-round RT-PCR of the TCR CDR3. TCRdb ran MiXCR on the multiplex PCR reads and lists one entry per CDR3 protein. The data show about 400,000 distinct CDR3 sequences, with around 15% seen just once and over 10% held by the top ten. Exclusion criteria comprised uncontrolled infection, other autoimmune disease, pregnancy or lactation. Used for diagnoses were clinical symptoms, serum thyroxine and TRAb, thyroid ultrasound and orbital computed tomography. The sequenced sample consisted of blood. This clonotype was sampled from a young man with Graves' ophthalmopathy.

This chain's CDR3 is CASSLVGGGSYEQYF. In nucleotides, the CDR3 is TGTGCCAGCAGCTTAGTGGGGGGGGGCTCCTACGAGCAGTACTTC. This rearrangement joins TRBV7-8 to TRBJ2-7; TRBD2 matches at 7 bases. CDR1 is SGHVS and CDR2 is FQNEAQ in the germline V gene. Losses at the gene ends were 1 base for V and 0 bases for J; bases not matched to a gene: 3. The CDR3 sequence is 15 residues long.